This T cell receptor beta chain was identified during a study of cytomegalovirus exposure and HLA in healthy donors (dated by TCRdb to about 2017). Broadly, across the study: According to an earlier analysis of several hundred of the donors, 150 million to 200 million T cells yielded roughly 110 million unique TCR beta sequences and 276 Gb of sequence data. Typing coverage varied by locus: roughly 629-630 donors for A, B, C, DRB1 and DQB1; 522 for DQA1; 606 for DPA1; more than 450 for DPB1. Every discovery cohort repertoire had been produced on one sequencing platform. The T cell repertoires of some 670 subjects were profiled by immunosequencing and related to cytomegalovirus serostatus. Roughly 300 gigabases of sequencing data and 70 million to 100 million unique TCR sequences made up an early release that covered approximately 620 HLA-typed donors. HLA typing covered class I and class II loci at four-digit resolution. To predict cytomegalovirus infection status, the study combined high-throughput TCR immunosequencing, statistical association of individual TCRs with disease status, and machine learning. In addition to the first cohort of about 650 subjects, a separate validation cohort of 120 different subjects was used. Among roughly 400 genotyped donors of the cohort, an average of approximately 240,000 unique TCR beta nucleotide sequences were sequenced per donor, about a sixth of them non-productive. A later genetic analysis used genome-wide SNP genotypes for about 60% of the roughly 700 donors, treating that subset as a discovery cohort. The genetic ancestry cluster associated with self-reported Caucasian donors included 80% to 90% of the roughly 360 genotyped donors. In the later analysis, no new phenotypic data were used to find candidate immune exposures; instead, reliance was placed on TCR beta sequences and their occurrence across donors. Donor age, sex, ethnicity and CMV serostatus were compiled alongside the repertoire data. Several DR-DQ haplotypes were handled as single units for association and clustering because linkage in the cohort was strong. In a later analysis, previously published TCR beta repertoires from 670 or so donors were re-analyzed and high-resolution HLA genotyping was added so that TCR occurrence patterns could be studied. The study was designed to test whether signatures of past pathogen exposure could be identified by cataloging public T cell receptors. To decide whether each TCR beta V gene segment behaved as functional or pseudogenic, an earlier analysis of approximately 590 of the donors relied on high-throughput TCR beta sequencing.

Trimming removed 4 bases from V and 4 bases from J, leaving 11 bases between the germline ends. Measured from the cysteine to the phenylalanine, the CDR3 is 13 residues long. Only the CDR3 DNA stays, 39 bases, in frame from base 1. CDR1 and CDR2 are read off the germline V gene as SGHRS and YFSETQ. This clone is a singleton in its sample. What antigen it recognizes has not been identified. No much larger clone exists at a distance of one base, and base qualities are not known. The cohort comprised around 700 healthy bone marrow donors. All cohort members were sampled while nominally healthy, although unrecorded immune exposures were likely present. The donor was CMV seronegative and was included in the group of approximately 350 seronegative cohort members. Each donor provided a peripheral blood sample, and peripheral blood mononuclear cells were used for TCR beta sequencing. The Qiagen DNeasy Blood Extraction Kit was used to extract genomic DNA from the blood cell samples.

The library was generated by the immunoSEQ multiplex PCR assay. The multiplex PCR relied on a mix of 60 forward primers for TCR Vbeta segments and 13 reverse primers for TCR Jbeta segments. The CDR3 region of rearranged TCR beta genes was amplified from genomic DNA by a multiplex PCR assay. The Illumina HiSeq System was used to sequence the amplified TCR beta libraries as 87-base-pair reads. In the source study's methods: A later analysis tallied 75 million to 95 million unique TCR beta chains across the approximately 670 repertoires, and about 12 million of those chains were shared by two or more donors. Raw reads were error-corrected and collapsed into unique sequences by a nearest-neighbor algorithm in which closely related sequences were merged to remove PCR and sequencing errors. To assign V, D and J gene segments, CDR3 sequences were aligned to IMGT reference sequences. For a sequence to be retained, a match of at least six nucleotides to both a V gene segment and a J gene segment was required. A rearrangement counted as productive if the CDR3 had no stop codons and remained in frame with V and J, and every other rearrangement counted as non-productive. Following IMGT convention, CDR3 was defined as the stretch from the second conserved V-encoded cysteine up to the conserved J-encoded phenylalanine. The earlier analysis of about 640 of the donors excluded any sequence lacking an unambiguous match to a single V gene segment. An earlier analysis of a few hundred of the donors classified V segments as functional when productive rearrangements were above 56.7% and as segregating when the standard deviation between donors was above 5%. A statistical classification framework was built for diagnosing cytomegalovirus status from the catalog of TCR beta chain sequences. In a later analysis, TCR nucleotide sequences were compared against IMGT/GENE-DB human TR gene sequences so that V and J genes could be assigned. A later analysis assigned CDR3 sequences and most-parsimonious VDJ recombination scenarios with the TCRdist pipeline. In a later analysis, each TCR beta chain was defined by its CDR3 amino acid sequence together with its V-gene family, and reads lacking a unique V-gene family were excluded. In a later analysis, approximately 640 highly shared, low-generation-probability nucleotide sequences were removed to address suspected cross-contamination and a sequencing artifact. For each public chain, a later analysis derived a clonal expansion index from normalized ranks of inferred template counts within each repertoire. A later analysis computed generation probabilities with a VDJ recombination model fitted to out-of-frame rearrangements, and checked the results against IGoR. In a later analysis, TCR-TCR, TCR-HLA and TCR-CMV co-occurrence was scored with hypergeometric tests, and a repertoire-size bias correction was applied to TCR pairs. In a later analysis, false discovery rates were estimated by permuting HLA or CMV assignments 20 times. In a later analysis, co-occurring TCRs were grouped using DBSCAN, and TCRdist sequence similarity was added for clustering within HLA-allele-positive subsets. Repertoires with fewer than 30,000 or more than 120,000 public chains, plus five repertoires with anomalous nucleotide sharing, were excluded from co-occurrence clustering. Drawn from immuneACCESS, this table holds only the in-frame rearrangements with V and J called that TCRdb kept. Clones are partly lost; checked studies trace under half to an unresolved V gene and leave the rest unexplained. V, J and clone size reflect that table, while D and trimming were determined from the DNA. A total of 90,000 to 120,000 clones appear in this sample, roughly four fifths of them only once. The top ten hold approximately 2% of the sample.

Points the paper makes about the study in general: Because HLA typing was missing for some donors at each locus, association tests included only the typed subset. A total of 150 to 200 TCR beta chains were listed by the study as associated with cytomegalovirus. Several of the top co-occurrence clusters appeared to be linked to parvovirus B19, influenza, CMV and Epstein-Barr virus, according to a later analysis. For the cohort, immune exposure information was limited to CMV serostatus. In both the original and validation cohorts, the classifier was reported to diagnose cytomegalovirus status with high specificity and sensitivity. A further reported finding was that TCR beta sequences accurately predicted the HLA-A and HLA-B alleles for most subjects in the first cohort. In an earlier analysis of about 600 of the donors, most TCR beta V segments appeared in productive rearrangements about 90% or about 30% of the time, broadly matching IMGT annotations. A group of highly shared sequence variants was considered likely to be a technical artifact of the sequencing pipeline. Compared with the approximately 720-donor mean, donors in an Asian-associated ancestry cluster had fewer N-insertions in productive TCRs, according to a later genetic analysis. In a later analysis, most CMV-associated TCR beta chains were found to appear HLA-restricted, with HLA associations seemingly driven largely by CMV exposure. Only TCR beta chains were sequenced in this cohort, and the absence of alpha or paired-chain data limited detectable features. Roughly uniform sequencing depth across donors was assumed in presence/absence analyses, although this assumption may not hold. Linkage disequilibrium might explain the correlated functional status among segregating V segments, but an unknown experimental factor could not be ruled out. Roughly 15 rarely observed V segments, including chromosome 9 orphons, were excluded from the earlier analysis of several hundred of the donors because counts were too low. A later analysis found that TCR association rates varied across HLA loci, with DRB1 alleles showing the most associated TCRs and HLA-C alleles the fewest. V-gene and J-gene trimming of TCR beta chains was associated with a missense DCLRE1C variant in a later genetic analysis, and the association was replicated in an independent cohort. The 87-base-pair reads could not distinguish some IMGT-functional V segments, including TRBV6-2 and TRBV6-3, so those segments were excluded. When HLA alleles, especially DR and DQ, strongly co-occurred, attributing TCR associations to individual alleles was difficult. In vitro tests confirmed that a few of the cytomegalovirus-associated TCR beta chains recognize cytomegalovirus antigens. In a later analysis, HLA-associated TCR beta chains were found to be more clonally expanded and to have lower generation probabilities than equally common non-associated chains. The authors suggested that the approach could potentially be generalized to other disease states and immunological phenotypes. At a false discovery rate of 0.05, a later analysis linked some 17,000 TCR beta sequences to specific HLA alleles. Most TCR sequences were seen in very few donors, while some public TCRs were found in many individuals.

In this chain, TRBV5-1 is recombined with TRBJ2-5; 6 matching bases give a weak D call of TRBD1. The sequenced sample consisted of PBMCs. The clonotype was recovered from a man aged 18 to 30 in good health and CMV-seronegative. The DNA sequence follows: TGCGCCAGCAGCCGTGGACAGCGAGAGACCCAGTACTTC. This gives the protein CASSRGQRETQYF.